One sample yielded the 4 T cell receptor beta chains listed below, sequenced in a study of early T cells in non-severe SARS-CoV-2 infection. TCRdb reprocessed the 5' RACE reads via MiXCR and lists one record per CDR3 protein. The table shows roughly 80,000 distinct CDR3 sequences, with around a sixth occurring only once. Sequencing was carried out using whole blood. Every receptor here comes from an adult who was a healthcare worker with PCR-confirmed SARS-CoV-2 infection or an uninfected control (not recorded which).

The chain recombines TRBV4-2 with TRBJ2-3; 10 nucleotides align to TRBD2. The length of the CDR3 is 15 residues. From germline, CDR1 is LGHNA and CDR2 YNFKEQ. The ends lost 2 bases at V and 1 base at J; junction bases unmatched: 0. CDR3 sequence: CASSQLAGGTDTQYF. CDR3 in DNA: TGTGCCAGCAGCCAACTAGCGGGGGGCACAGATACGCAGTATTTT.

The rearrangement uses TRBV29-1 and TRBJ2-1; D possibly uses TRBD1 or TRBD2 (6 bases each). The germline V and J ends were trimmed by 6 bases and 4 bases, with 16 bases remaining between them. This CDR3 has 14 amino acids. Germline V gives CDR1 SQVTM, CDR2 ANQGSEA. This chain's CDR3 is CSVPRGAIYNEQFF. The CDR3 coding sequence is TGCAGCGTCCCGAGGGGGGCGATTTACAATGAGCAGTTCTTC.

This clonotype showed up many times. V usage is TRBV6-1 and J usage is TRBJ1-6; unclear D gene. The V end was cut by 0 bases, the J end by 6 bases, with 6 bases between. The CDR3 contains 14 residues. Germline CDR1 is MNHNS and CDR2 is SASEGT. This CDR3 is CASSEAWGNSPLHF. Here the CDR3 DNA reads TGTGCCAGCAGTGAAGCATGGGGTAATTCACCCCTCCACTTT.

The V and J genes are TRBV9 and TRBJ2-7, with D tentatively TRBD1 (5 bases). Trimming removed 0 bases at V and 3 bases at J, with 10 bases between. The CDR3 spans 14 residues. Germline V gives CDR1 SGDLS, CDR2 YYNGEE. DNA of the CDR3: TGTGCCAGCAGCGTAGGGGCAGGGTTCTACGAGCAGTACTTC. Amino acid sequence: CASSVGAGFYEQYF. Full variable domain (outside the CDR3, taken from reference TRBV9 and TRBJ2-7): DSGVTQTPKHLITATGQRVTLRCSPRSGDLSVYWYQQSLDQGLQFLIQYYNGEERAKGNILERFSAQQFPDLHSELNLSSLELGDSALYFCASSVGAGFYEQYFGPGTRLTVT.